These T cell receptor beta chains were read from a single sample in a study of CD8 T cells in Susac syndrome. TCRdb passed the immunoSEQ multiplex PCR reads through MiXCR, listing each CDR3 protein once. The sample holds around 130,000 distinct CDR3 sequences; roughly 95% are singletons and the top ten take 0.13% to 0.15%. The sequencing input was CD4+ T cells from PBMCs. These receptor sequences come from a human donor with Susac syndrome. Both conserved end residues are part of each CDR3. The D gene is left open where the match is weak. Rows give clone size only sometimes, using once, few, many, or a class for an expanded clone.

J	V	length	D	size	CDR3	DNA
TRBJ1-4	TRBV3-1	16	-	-	CASSQAGAGPKEKLFF	TGTGCCAGCAGCCAAGCAGGGGCCGGACCTAAGGAAAAACTGTTTTTT
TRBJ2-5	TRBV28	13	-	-	CASTSTWGETQYF	TGTGCCAGCACGTCTACCTGGGGAGAGACCCAGTACTTC
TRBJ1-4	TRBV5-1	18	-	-	CASSLRRQAESTNEKLFF	TGCGCCAGCAGCTTGCGGAGACAGGCGGAATCAACTAATGAAAAACTGTTTTTT
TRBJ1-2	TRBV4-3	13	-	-	CASSRNIGDGYTF	TGCGCCAGCAGCCGGAATATCGGTGATGGCTACACCTTC
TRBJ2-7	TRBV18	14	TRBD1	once	CASSSTGTGYEQYF	TGTGCCAGCTCGTCGACCGGGACAGGCTACGAGCAGTACTTC
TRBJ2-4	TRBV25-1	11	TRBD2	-	CATQRGYIQYF	TGTGCCACCCAGCGGGGGTACATTCAGTACTTC
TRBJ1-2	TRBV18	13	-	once	CASSPLDRSGYTF	TGTGCCAGCTCACCACTGGACCGGAGCGGCTACACCTTC
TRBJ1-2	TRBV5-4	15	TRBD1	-	CASTLQGGPLYGYTF	TGTGCCAGCACCTTGCAGGGGGGTCCTCTCTATGGCTACACCTTC
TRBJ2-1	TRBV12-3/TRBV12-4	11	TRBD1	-	CASSYRGEQFF	TGTGCCAGCAGTTACAGGGGTGAGCAGTTCTTC
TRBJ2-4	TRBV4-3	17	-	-	CASSQDGGATAKNIQYF	TGCGCCAGCAGCCAAGATGGGGGGGCTACAGCCAAAAACATTCAGTACTTC
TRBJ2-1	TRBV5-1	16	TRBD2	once	CASSSTPGLANNEQFF	TGCGCCAGCAGCTCCACCCCGGGACTAGCTAACAATGAGCAGTTCTTC
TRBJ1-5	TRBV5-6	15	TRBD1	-	CASSRQGGSNQPQHF	TGTGCCAGCAGCCGACAGGGAGGTAGCAATCAGCCCCAGCATTTT
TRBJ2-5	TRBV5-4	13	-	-	CASSVGSQETQYF	TGTGCCAGCAGCGTGGGGAGCCAAGAGACCCAGTACTTC
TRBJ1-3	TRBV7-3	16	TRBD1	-	CASSSQGYGSGNTIYF	TGTGCCAGCAGCTCACAGGGGTATGGCTCTGGAAACACCATATATTTT
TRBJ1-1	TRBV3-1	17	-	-	CASSQEGQGKMNTEAFF	TGTGCCAGCAGCCAAGAAGGCCAGGGGAAGATGAACACTGAAGCTTTCTTT
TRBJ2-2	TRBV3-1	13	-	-	CASSRWEVGELFF	TGTGCCAGCAGCCGCTGGGAGGTCGGGGAGCTGTTTTTT
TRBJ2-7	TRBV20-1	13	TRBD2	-	CSAERGTSYEQYF	TGCAGTGCAGAGCGGGGGACCTCCTACGAGCAGTACTTC
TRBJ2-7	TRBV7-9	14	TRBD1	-	CASSSNQGAYEQYF	TGTGCCAGCAGCAGCAATCAGGGGGCCTACGAGCAGTACTTC
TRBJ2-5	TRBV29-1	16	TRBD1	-	CSVAPPGQDDQETQYF	TGCAGCGTTGCCCCTCCAGGACAGGACGACCAAGAGACCCAGTACTTC
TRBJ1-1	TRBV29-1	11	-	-	CSVVGRDEAFF	TGCAGCGTTGTGGGGCGGGATGAAGCTTTCTTT